The clone carrying this T cell receptor (beta chain) has a count of ten or more. The sample is drawn from a study of early T cells in non-severe SARS-CoV-2 infection. In TCRdb, the 5' RACE reads were re-called with MiXCR into one record per CDR3 protein. The table records around 45,000 distinct CDR3 sequences, roughly 7% of them present only once. Looked up from germline, CDR1 is SGHTA and CDR2 is FQGNSA. The CDR3 length is 13 residues. V dropped 2 bases and J dropped 5 bases, with 7 bases sitting between them. Sequencing was done on a sample of whole blood. The origin of this receptor is an adult who was a healthcare worker with PCR-confirmed SARS-CoV-2 infection or an uninfected control (not recorded which). The chain employs TRBV7-2 and TRBJ1-5, with unresolved D. CDR3 residues: CASSLQADQPQHF. The CDR3 nucleotides read TGTGCCAGCAGCTTACAAGCGGATCAGCCCCAGCATTTT.